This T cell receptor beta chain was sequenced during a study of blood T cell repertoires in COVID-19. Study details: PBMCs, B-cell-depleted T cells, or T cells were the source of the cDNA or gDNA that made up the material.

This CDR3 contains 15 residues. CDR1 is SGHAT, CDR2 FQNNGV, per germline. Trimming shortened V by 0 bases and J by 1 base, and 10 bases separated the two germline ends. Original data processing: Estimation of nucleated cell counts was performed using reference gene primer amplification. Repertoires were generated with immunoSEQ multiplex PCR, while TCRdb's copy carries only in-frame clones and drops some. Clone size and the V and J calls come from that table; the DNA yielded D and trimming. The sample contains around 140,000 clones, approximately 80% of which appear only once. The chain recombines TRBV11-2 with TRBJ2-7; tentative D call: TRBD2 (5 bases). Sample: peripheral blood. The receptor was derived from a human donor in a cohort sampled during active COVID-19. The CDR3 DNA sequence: TGTGCCAGCAGCTTAGAAAGGACTGTTTCCTACGAGCAGTACTTC. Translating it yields CASSLERTVSYEQYF.